The 18 T cell receptor beta chains presented below share a single source sample, sequenced in a study of OX40 agonist ivuxolimab in advanced cancers. Clones were sequenced by immunoSEQ multiplex PCR, and TCRdb holds only the in-frame ones, with some missing. The table lists about 66,000 clones, approximately 91% of them singletons, with around 0.33% in the top ten. The specimen comprised CD4+ or CD8+ T cells sorted from blood, sampled in a trial of the OX40 agonist ivuxolimab. All receptors derive from an adult with an advanced solid tumor such as melanoma, head and neck, liver or kidney cancer.

The rearrangement uses TRBV21-1 and TRBJ2-5; TRBD1, the table's D call, was not compared with the DNA. TRBV21-1 is reported as a pseudogene. The CDR3 is made up of 17 amino acids. The CDR3 is CASGYDRDRVSQETQYF. As DNA, the CDR3 is TGTGCCAGCGGATATGACCGGGACAGGGTATCCCAAGAGACCCAGTACTTC.

The chain links TRBV6-5 to TRBJ1-5; D is unclear. The CDR3 runs 13 residues. Germline-derived CDR1 and CDR2 are MNHEY and SVGAGI. V was shortened by 0 bases and J by 4 bases, with 4 bases between the two germline ends. The CDR3 loop reads CASSYSVNQPQHF. CDR3 bases: TGTGCCAGCAGTTACTCTGTTAATCAGCCCCAGCATTTT.

This sequence joins TRBV27 and TRBJ1-1; D is perhaps TRBD1 (5 bases). CDR3 length equals 13 residues. Germline CDR1 reads MNHEY; CDR2 reads SMNVEV (reference sequence). Between the trimmed V and J ends, which lost 6 bases and 0 bases, there was a span of 8 bases. CDR3 sequence reads: CASRGGVNTEAFF. CDR3 in DNA: TGTGCCAGCAGGGGGGGGGTGAACACTGAAGCTTTCTTT.

The V and J genes are TRBV6-1 and TRBJ2-3; TRBD2 might be the D (5 bases). V was shortened by 2 bases and J by 1 base, with 16 bases between the two germline ends. Germline loops: CDR1 MNHNS, CDR2 SASEGT. The CDR3 length is 17 residues. In nucleotides, the CDR3 is TGTGCCAGCAGTGAACAGATTCTTCTAGCAGGCACAGATACGCAGTATTTT. Protein sequence: CASSEQILLAGTDTQYF.

This clone is a singleton in its sample. This chain uses TRBV14 with TRBJ1-1; no reliable D call. Trimming took 0 bases from V and 7 from J, leaving 9 bases between them. The CDR3 runs to 13 residues. Germline lookup yields CDR1 SGHDN and CDR2 FVKESK. CDR3 sequence (DNA): TGTGCCAGCAGCCAAGAGATTAGGAGTGAAGCTTTCTTT. Amino acids: CASSQEIRSEAFF.

The V call is TRBV5-8, the J call TRBJ2-3, with 12 positions matching TRBD2. The CDR3 contains 19 residues. The V gene's germline CDR1 is SGHTS and CDR2 YDEGEE. The junction had 11 bases not matched to a gene; V was cut back by 3 bases and J by 0 bases. The CDR3 DNA is TGTGCCAGCAGCTCCCCTGGACTAGCGGGACATCTCAGCACAGATACGCAGTATTTT. Encoded protein: CASSSPGLAGHLSTDTQYF.

The rearrangement joins TRBV7-8 to TRBJ2-1, with 13 bases matching TRBD2. The V gene end was trimmed by 3 bases and the J gene end by 0 bases; junction bases not matched to a gene: 2. This CDR3 has 17 residues. Germline-derived CDR1 and CDR2 are SGHVS and FQNEAQ. The CDR3 nucleotides are TGTGCCAGCAGCTTCGGGACTAGCGGGAACTCCTACAATGAGCAGTTCTTC. Amino acid sequence: CASSFGTSGNSYNEQFF.

The sample holds one count of this clone. The chain uses TRBV12-5 and TRBJ2-6; the D gene is possibly TRBD1 (6 bases). This CDR3 spans 15 amino acids. Germline loops: CDR1 LGHNT, CDR2 FRNRAP. The V and J ends lost 5 bases and 4 bases respectively, with 12 bases between them. The CDR3 sequence: CASGRTGTGANVLTF. In DNA, the CDR3 is TGTGCTAGTGGTAGAACAGGGACCGGGGCCAACGTCCTGACTTTC.

J is TRBJ1-3 and V is TRBV11-2; no clear D. V lost 1 base and J 0 bases, leaving 13 bases between the germline ends. CDR3 length equals 17 residues. Germline CDR1 reads SGHAT; CDR2 reads FQNNGV. The CDR3 coding sequence is TGTGCCAGCAGCTTAGCGTTTTCCGGGAGCTCTGGAAACACCATATATTTT. Protein product: CASSLAFSGSSGNTIYF.

The chain links TRBV29-1 to TRBJ1-5; 8 nucleotides line up with TRBD1. Trimming at V came to 4 bases and at J to 5 bases, leaving 7 bases not matched to a gene. CDR3 size: 14 residues. Germline V lookup: CDR1 SQVTM, CDR2 ANQGSEA. The CDR3 bases are TGCAGCGTTGGAACAGGGGGTAGGGATCAGCCCCAGCATTTT. The encoded protein is CSVGTGGRDQPQHF.

This chain uses TRBV28 with TRBJ2-3; tentatively, D is TRBD1 (6 bases). The CDR3 totals 14 residues. Germline assignment: CDR1 MDHEN and CDR2 SYDVKM. V was shortened by 6 bases and J by 1 base, with 11 bases between the two germline ends. The CDR3: CASRGRQGTDTQYF. The CDR3 DNA is TGTGCCAGCAGAGGACGACAGGGCACAGATACGCAGTATTTT.

This chain uses TRBV7-9 with TRBJ2-7; weak D call: TRBD2 (6 bases). The CDR3 spans 16 residues. The V end lost 4 bases, the J end lost 5 bases, and 21 bases lay between the germline ends. Germline loops: CDR1 SEHNR, CDR2 FQNEAQ (reference sequence). CDR3 amino acids: CASSSRRLSGSHEQYF. The CDR3 DNA reads TGTGCCAGCAGCTCCAGAAGACTCAGCGGGTCTCACGAGCAGTACTTC.

The CDR3 DNA reads TGTGCCTGGGGGGGGCAGGCTTCCTACAATGAGCAGTTCTTC. This sequence encodes CAWGGQASYNEQFF. The chain has TRBV30 and TRBJ2-1; D could derive from TRBD1 or TRBD2 (6 bases each). Germline loops: CDR1 GTSNPN, CDR2 SVGIG (reference sequence). With 5 bases removed from V and 1 base from J, the gap between germline ends came to 12 bases. The CDR3 is 14 residues long. The full variable domain, rest sourced from reference TRBV30 and TRBJ2-1, is SQTIHQWPATLVQPVGSPLSLECTVEGTSNPNLYWYRQAAGRGLQLLFYSVGIGQISSEVPQNLSASRPQDRQFILSSKKLLLSDSGFYLCAWGGQASYNEQFFGPGTRLTVL.

CDR3 bases: TGTGCCACCAGCAGAGATTCCGGCAGGGGGTATCGAATTTTATACAATGAGCAGTTCTTC. This encodes CATSRDSGRGYRILYNEQFF. This rearrangement joins TRBV15 to TRBJ2-1; 7 bases are a match to TRBD1. This CDR3 comprises 20 residues. The germline V gene encodes CDR1 LNHNV and CDR2 YYDKDF (reference sequence). Germline trimming cut 0 bases from V and 4 bases from J; bases unmatched to any gene: 18.

This rearrangement joins TRBV11-1 to TRBJ2-5; TRBD1 is a possible D gene (7 bases). The CDR3 covers 16 residues. In germline, CDR1 is SGHAT, CDR2 FQDESV (reference sequence). V dropped 3 bases and J dropped 5 bases, with 19 bases sitting between them. The CDR3 bases are TGTGCCAGCAGCTTGAGGGGGGACAGCGGTTTGGAGACCCAGTACTTC. It translates to CASSLRGDSGLETQYF.

V is TRBV5-8 and J is TRBJ2-1; 8 nucleotides agree with TRBD2. The germline CDR1 and CDR2 sequences are SGHTS and YDEGEE. The CDR3 is 16 amino acids. V lost 1 base, J lost 3 bases, and 6 bases stayed unmatched. The CDR3 loop is CASSLLQTSDYNEQFF. The CDR3 coding sequence is TGTGCCAGCAGCTTGTTACAGACTAGCGACTACAATGAGCAGTTCTTC.

The V call is TRBV7-9, the J call TRBJ2-5; D unclear. V dropped 3 bases and J dropped 1 base, with 9 bases sitting between them. The CDR3 has 14 residues. Looked up from germline, CDR1 is SEHNR and CDR2 is FQNEAQ (reference sequence). In nucleotides, the CDR3 is TGTGCCAGCAGCTTTCTTGGCAGCCAAGAGACCCAGTACTTC. This encodes CASSFLGSQETQYF.

The V gene is TRBV5-1, the J gene TRBJ2-1; 11 positions agree with TRBD2. The CDR3 has 15 amino acids. Trimming at V came to 6 bases and at J to 7 bases, leaving 9 bases not matched to a gene. CDR1 is SGHRS, CDR2 YFSETQ, per germline. In DNA, the CDR3 is TGCGCCAGCACCGTAGCGGGAGGGCCTCAAAATGAGCAGTTCTTC. This gives the protein CASTVAGGPQNEQFF.